This T cell receptor (beta chain) was sequenced during a study of T cell responses to AZD1222 COVID-19 vaccine. Study details: Second-dose intervals near 4 or 12 weeks were combined.

On this clone: Its antigen remains unknown.

Profiling relied on immunoSEQ multiplex PCR, and the TCRdb table lists in-frame clones only, not all of them. The data contain about 100,000 clones, roughly 90% of them seen just once; the ten biggest clones take up about 4.5%. Study results and limitations: Seropositive at baseline were only a handful of AZD1222 recipients. The donor cohort was predominantly white British with a female majority, and clonal diversity may have been underestimated.

The source is an adult in good health. The sequencing here drew on peripheral blood, taken on day 0 of AZD1222 vaccination.

CDR3 DNA: TGTGCCAGCAGCCCCTCAGGAGCGGGAGCCACTGCGGATACGCAGTATTTT. This gives the protein CASSPSGAGATADTQYF. The rearrangement links TRBV6-4 to TRBJ2-3, with 8 bases that match TRBD2. The CDR3 extends over 17 amino acids. With 6 bases clipped from V and 6 bases from J, the junction kept 17 bases outside the gene matches. Looked up from germline, CDR1 is MRHNA and CDR2 is SNTAGT.